These T cell receptor beta chains were read from a single sample in a study of blood T cell repertoires in COVID-19. Clones were read by immunoSEQ multiplex PCR, and TCRdb kept only the in-frame ones, dropping some. This repertoire shows about 160,000 clones, approximately 88% found once; its top ten account for less than 15%. The sample consisted of peripheral blood. The receptors shown here come from a man between 18 and 35 years old with active or convalescent COVID-19. Both conserved end residues are part of each CDR3. The order of the fields is V gene, J gene, clone size, D gene, CDR3 DNA, CDR3 protein. A D gene is named only where the DNA matches it firmly. Expanded clones get a size class; other rows say once, few or many, or leave the size out.

>TRBV4-2|TRBJ2-5|once|.
TGTGCCAGCAGCCAAGATCACCGACTAGTCGGGCGAGAGACCCAGTACTTC
CASSQDHRLVGRETQYF
>TRBV18|TRBJ2-2|.|TRBD1
TGTGCCAGCTCACCCCTTGGGACAGGGAACACCGGGGAGCTGTTTTTT
CASSPLGTGNTGELFF
>TRBV15|TRBJ2-6|once|TRBD1
TGTGCCACCAGCAGGGACAGGGGGACCGGGGCCAACGTCCTGACTTTC
CATSRDRGTGANVLTF
>TRBV28|TRBJ2-7|.|TRBD1
TGTGCCAGCAGGGGGCTCGGGACAGTGACCTACGAGCAGTACTTC
CASRGLGTVTYEQYF
>TRBV15|TRBJ2-3|.|.
TGTGCCACCAGCACCTTAGCGGAGTCCACAGATACGCAGTATTTT
CATSTLAESTDTQYF
>TRBV12-5|TRBJ2-1|few|TRBD2
TGTGCTAGTGGTTTGGGGACTAGCGGCGGGGATGAGCAGTTCTTC
CASGLGTSGGDEQFF
>TRBV28|TRBJ2-5|.|TRBD1
TGTGCCAGCAGTCATGGGACAGGGGCGGGTGAGACCCAGTACTTC
CASSHGTGAGETQYF
>TRBV10-2|TRBJ1-4|few|.
TGCGCCAGCGCCCGGGCAGGGGATGAAAAACTGTTTTTT
CASARAGDEKLFF
>TRBV25-1|TRBJ1-2|.|.
TGTGCCAGCAGAGACAGGCGCCTCGATGGCTACACCTTC
CASRDRRLDGYTF
>TRBV7-2|TRBJ2-7|.|.
TGTGCCAGCAGCTTAACAGGTTCATCCTACGAGCAGTACTTC
CASSLTGSSYEQYF
>TRBV9|TRBJ1-4|.|.
TGTGCCAGCGGGAGGGAGCAGGCTAATGAAAAACTGTTTTTT
CASGREQANEKLFF
>TRBV7-2|TRBJ2-5|.|.
TGTGCCAGCAGCCCAGGAGGGGTTTGGGAGACCCAGTACTTC
CASSPGGVWETQYF
>TRBV19|TRBJ1-1|.|.
TGTGCCAGTAGTCGACAGCTTAACACTGAAGCTTTCTTT
CASSRQLNTEAFF
>TRBV7-9|TRBJ1-2|few|.
TGTGCCAGCAGCCTTCGAGGAGAGGAAATATTGGGCTACACCTTC
CASSLRGEEILGYTF
>TRBV5-1|TRBJ1-2|.|TRBD1
TGCGCCAGCAGCCAGCGGACAGGTTTAAACTATGGCTACACCTTC
CASSQRTGLNYGYTF
>TRBV10-2|TRBJ2-5|.|TRBD1
TGCGCCAGCAGTGAACAGGGGGTTGGGACCCAGTACTTC
CASSEQGVGTQYF
>TRBV19|TRBJ2-2|.|.
TGTGCCAGTAATGCAGGTCTGGGGAACACCGGGGAGCTGTTTTTT
CASNAGLGNTGELFF
>TRBV7-9|TRBJ1-1|.|.
TGTGCCAGCAGCTTGACAGTTGAAGCTTTCTTT
CASSLTVEAFF
>TRBV29-1|TRBJ1-2|.|.
TGCAGCGTTGTATGGGGGGGAGCTAACTATGGCTACACCTTC
CSVVWGGANYGYTF
>TRBV6-6|TRBJ2-1|.|TRBD2
TGTGCCAGCAGTGCCGGGACTAGGGGTCTCAATGAGCAGTTCTTC
CASSAGTRGLNEQFF
>TRBV5-4|TRBJ1-4|.|TRBD1
TGTGCCAGCAGCTTGAACAGGGGAGCAACTAATGAAAAACTGTTTTTT
CASSLNRGATNEKLFF
>TRBV11-2|TRBJ2-7|.|.
TGTGCCAGCAGAAGAGGGGGGGCTAGCTACGAGCAGTACTTC
CASRRGGASYEQYF
>TRBV6-2/TRBV6-3|TRBJ1-5|.|TRBD1
TGTGCCAGCAGTTACGGACAGGGGAAGGGCAATCAGCCCCAGCATTTT
CASSYGQGKGNQPQHF
>TRBV10-1|TRBJ1-1|.|.
TGCGCCAGCAGTCGAGACTATCCGAACACTGAAGCTTTCTTT
CASSRDYPNTEAFF
>TRBV7-8|TRBJ2-3|.|.
TGTGCCAGCAGCTTAGCGTATTCAGGGGCAGATACGCAGTATTTT
CASSLAYSGADTQYF
>TRBV5-1|TRBJ2-7|once|.
TGCGCCAGCAGCTTGGGCTACAGGGAGTCAGGGTACGAGCAGTACTTC
CASSLGYRESGYEQYF
>TRBV30|TRBJ1-6|.|.
TGTGCCTGGAGTGTGGTTAGTTCACCCCTCCACTTT
CAWSVVSSPLHF
>TRBV19|TRBJ2-4|.|.
TGTGCCAGTAGTGAGGGTAGAAACATTCAGTACTTC
CASSEGRNIQYF
>TRBV7-6|TRBJ2-2|once|.
TGTGCCAGCAGCTCACACGGGATCCTCCCCGGGGAGCTGTTTTTT
CASSSHGILPGELFF
>TRBV6-1|TRBJ1-6|.|.
TGTGCCAGCAGTGACTTTACCGGACAGATGGTTTCACCCCTCCACTTT
CASSDFTGQMVSPLHF
>TRBV29-1|TRBJ2-7|.|.
TGCAGCGTTGATAAGGTTGGGAGTTCCTACGAGCAGTACTTC
CSVDKVGSSYEQYF
>TRBV6-1|TRBJ2-5|.|.
TGTGCCAGCAGTGAAGGGGGCTCGACGGGAGAGACCCAGTACTTC
CASSEGGSTGETQYF
>TRBV5-1|TRBJ2-1|.|TRBD2
TGCGCCAGCAGCTTAACCAGCGGGAGCAAGTACAATGAGCAGTTCTTC
CASSLTSGSKYNEQFF
>TRBV25-1|TRBJ1-1|.|.
TGTGCCAGCAGTGGCCATCTCGGGGGGCTAAACACTGAAGCTTTCTTT
CASSGHLGGLNTEAFF
>TRBV27|TRBJ1-2|.|.
TGTGCCAGCAGTTTAGCAGGGATCGTAGGGGGCTACACCTTC
CASSLAGIVGGYTF
>TRBV10-2|TRBJ2-7|.|.
TGCGCCAGCAGTGTGCAGCCGAGGGTCTACGAGCAGTACTTC
CASSVQPRVYEQYF
>TRBV4-1|TRBJ2-5|.|.
TGCGCCAGCAGCCAGACTGCAGGGGAGACCCAGTACTTC
CASSQTAGETQYF
>TRBV19|TRBJ1-2|.|.
TGTGCCAGTCGGTCCGGAGAGAGGAAGGGCTACACCTTC
CASRSGERKGYTF
>TRBV6-5|TRBJ1-5|.|TRBD1
TGTGCCAGCAGAATCCAACAGGGGAATCAGCCCCAGCATTTT
CASRIQQGNQPQHF
>TRBV28|TRBJ1-2|once|TRBD1
TGTGCCAGCAGAACAGGGGGCCTGTATGGCTACACCTTC
CASRTGGLYGYTF
>TRBV3-1/TRBV3-2|TRBJ2-3|.|TRBD2
TGTGCCAGCAGCCAAGTCGTTAGCGGGGGGGCCAATACGGATACGCAGTATTTT
CASSQVVSGGANTDTQYF
>TRBV18|TRBJ1-2|once|.
TGTGCCAGCTCACCCGACAGGTTTGGTAACGGCTACACCTTC
CASSPDRFGNGYTF
>TRBV4-1|TRBJ1-4|.|.
TGCGCCAGCAGCCCTGATCCGTATGCGGAAAAACTGTTTTTT
CASSPDPYAEKLFF
>TRBV18|TRBJ2-5|.|.
TGTGCCAGCTCACTCAACTACGGGGGCCAAGAGACCCAGTACTTC
CASSLNYGGQETQYF
>TRBV10-3|TRBJ2-7|.|.
TGTGCCATCAGTGAGCCAGCGGCTCATCTCTACGAGCAGTACTTC
CAISEPAAHLYEQYF
>TRBV29-1|TRBJ1-4|.|TRBD1
TGCAGCGGGGGACAGGGGGCTGAAAAACTGTTTTTT
CSGGQGAEKLFF
>TRBV11-3|TRBJ2-1|.|TRBD2
TGTGCCAGCAGCCCAGGGACTAGCGGGAGTTTGTATGAGCAGTTCTTC
CASSPGTSGSLYEQFF
>TRBV9|TRBJ2-3|.|TRBD2
TGTGCCAGCAGCTCAGCCTGGGGCGGGGGGCCAGATACGCAGTATTTT
CASSSAWGGGPDTQYF
>TRBV5-1|TRBJ2-5|.|.
TGCGCCAGCAGCTTGGAGGGGAGAAGGGGACTGGGGCAAGAGACCCAGTACTTC
CASSLEGRRGLGQETQYF
>TRBV7-9|TRBJ1-3|.|.
TGTGCCAGCAGCTTAGCGCTGACAATCTCTGGAAACACCATATATTTT
CASSLALTISGNTIYF
>TRBV11-1|TRBJ2-1|.|TRBD1
TGTGCCAGCAGCCCCAACAGGGGGGCGGTGAATGAGCAGTTCTTC
CASSPNRGAVNEQFF